This entry lists 4 T cell receptor beta chains sequenced from one sample in a study of T-cell memory formation after mild COVID-19. TCRdb reprocessed the 5' RACE reads with MiXCR, giving one entry per CDR3 protein. Of roughly 350,000 distinct CDR3 sequences in the sample, over 25% were seen once. The sequencing input was PBMCs or a T cell subset sorted from them (not recorded which). Source of these receptors: an adult woman who had mild COVID-19 (a few samples of this study predate the infection). Cell type and time point are not known.

The rearrangement joins TRBV6-5 to TRBJ1-1; the D is unclear. The CDR3 consists of 11 residues. The ends were cut back, 6 bases at V and 4 bases at J, with 6 bases in the middle. Germline CDR1 is MNHEY and CDR2 is SVGAGI. DNA for the CDR3: TGTGCCAGCAGCCATAGCACTGAAGCTTTCTTT. Translated, it gives CASSHSTEAFF.

The genes are TRBV12-3 or TRBV12-4 and TRBJ2-7, with no clear D. V lost 1 base and J 2 bases, leaving 6 bases between the germline ends. This CDR3 is 13 amino acids long. CDR3 sequence (DNA): TGTGCCAGCAGTTTAGTTTCCCCCTACGAGCAGTACTTC. It encodes CASSLVSPYEQYF.

The rearrangement uses TRBV29-1 and TRBJ2-1; TRBD2 matches 9 bases. Trimming removed 7 bases from V and 9 bases from J; junction bases left unmatched: 7. The CDR3 covers 12 residues. CDR1 and CDR2 from the germline V gene are SQVTM and ANQGSEA. CDR3 region: CSGGTSSGEQFF. CDR3 sequence (DNA): TGCAGCGGGGGGACTAGCTCGGGTGAGCAGTTCTTC.

This clonotype turned up a few times. The chain has TRBV5-1 and TRBJ2-1; 7 nucleotides line up with TRBD1. J gave up 7 bases and V 2 bases, and 15 bases lay outside the gene matches. This CDR3 is built from 17 residues. Germline V gives CDR1 SGHRS, CDR2 YFSETQ. CDR3 in amino acids: CASSFGPARGQSNEQFF. The CDR3 coding sequence is TGCGCCAGCAGCTTTGGTCCGGCGAGGGGGCAGTCAAATGAGCAGTTCTTC.